The rows below give T cell receptor beta chains drawn from one sample of a study of blood T cell repertoires in COVID-19. Libraries were prepared by immunoSEQ multiplex PCR; TCRdb keeps only in-frame clonotypes and omits some of them. Here the sample spans fewer than 200,000 clones, 82% being singletons. What was sequenced was peripheral blood. All receptors come from a woman aged 55-70 years with COVID-19, enrolled during active disease. CDR3s include the opening cysteine and the closing phenylalanine or tryptophan. The D gene is left open where the match is weak. For some rows the clone size is stated as once, few or many, or as a class when expanded; others skip it.

d_gene,v_gene,j_gene,abundance,CDR3nt,CDR3aa
NA,TRBV28,TRBJ2-3,NA,TGTGCCAGCGGGCTCGGCGGGGCTGTCACAGATACGCAGTATTTT,CASGLGGAVTDTQYF
NA,TRBV7-3,TRBJ1-1,NA,TGTGCCAGCAGCTTAGGGGCGAACACTGAAGCTTTCTTT,CASSLGANTEAFF
NA,TRBV5-8,TRBJ1-2,NA,TGTGCCAGCAGCCCGATACAGTATGGCTACACCTTC,CASSPIQYGYTF
TRBD2,TRBV2,TRBJ2-5,NA,TGTGCCAGCCGGCCCACTAGCGGGGGGGCAGAGACCCAGTACTTC,CASRPTSGGAETQYF
NA,TRBV5-1,TRBJ1-1,NA,TGCGCCAGCAGCTTGGGGACAGCGAACACTGAAGCTTTCTTT,CASSLGTANTEAFF
NA,TRBV5-4,TRBJ2-1,NA,TGTGCCAGCAGCTTTAGCGGAACCCTATACAATGAGCAGTTCTTC,CASSFSGTLYNEQFF
NA,TRBV13,TRBJ2-2,NA,TGTGCCAGCAGCTTAGTGGGGCGATCCGGGGAGCTGTTTTTT,CASSLVGRSGELFF
TRBD1,TRBV2,TRBJ2-2,few,TGTGCCAGCACCCCACGGACAGGGCTTGTCGGGGAGCTGTTTTTT,CASTPRTGLVGELFF
TRBD1,TRBV6-2/TRBV6-3,TRBJ2-5,NA,TGTGCCAGCACCCCGACAGGGCGAGAGACCCAGTACTTC,CASTPTGRETQYF
NA,TRBV7-3,TRBJ1-3,few,TGTGCCAGCAGCTTAACGGGCCAGATCGGAAACACCATATATTTT,CASSLTGQIGNTIYF
NA,TRBV5-1,TRBJ2-7,NA,TGCGCCAGCAGCCATCAGGATCGGCTTCGCTACGAGCAGTACTTC,CASSHQDRLRYEQYF
NA,TRBV28,TRBJ2-3,NA,TGTGCCAGCTCGGTGAGCACAGATACGCAGTATTTT,CASSVSTDTQYF
TRBD2,TRBV7-2,TRBJ2-5,NA,TGTGCCAGCAGCTATCTAGCGGGAGGTATTGGTGAGACCCAGTACTTC,CASSYLAGGIGETQYF
NA,TRBV29-1,TRBJ1-4,NA,TGCAGCGCTAAAGAACACTGGGGAGGTAATGAAAAACTGTTTTTT,CSAKEHWGGNEKLFF
TRBD1,TRBV30,TRBJ2-5,NA,TGTGCCTGGAGGGAAACCGACAGGGGTCGGGAGACCCAGTACTTC,CAWRETDRGRETQYF
NA,TRBV7-9,TRBJ1-3,NA,TGTGCCAGCAGCTTAGCCGGGTCAAGAAACACCATATATTTT,CASSLAGSRNTIYF
NA,TRBV5-1,TRBJ1-2,NA,TGCGCCAGCAGCTTCGTGGGGCCCATTAATGGGGCTAACTATGGCTACACCTTC,CASSFVGPINGANYGYTF
NA,TRBV2,TRBJ2-2,NA,TGTGCCAGCAAACCTTCGGTGAGGGCGAACACCGGGGAGCTGTTTTTT,CASKPSVRANTGELFF
TRBD2,TRBV6-5,TRBJ2-5,NA,TGTGCCACATCCCCGGGGGGGGGAGAGACCCAGTACTTC,CATSPGGGETQYF
NA,TRBV4-2,TRBJ2-1,NA,TGTGCCAGCAGCCTCAGCGCAGGGGACAATGAGCAGTTCTTC,CASSLSAGDNEQFF
NA,TRBV28,TRBJ2-1,NA,TGTGCCAGCAGAGAACTCTCCTACAATGAGCAGTTCTTC,CASRELSYNEQFF
NA,TRBV24-1,TRBJ2-1,NA,TGTGCCATAGATAGTGAGCAGTTCTTC,CAIDSEQFF
NA,TRBV9,TRBJ1-2,NA,TGTGCCAGCAGCGTAGAGAACTTCTATGGCTACACCTTC,CASSVENFYGYTF
TRBD2,TRBV5-6,TRBJ2-3,NA,TGTGCCAGCAGCTCGGGACTAGCGGGAGATACGCAGTATTTT,CASSSGLAGDTQYF
NA,TRBV7-2,TRBJ2-1,NA,TGTGCCAGCAGCTTAGTACGGGAACGCCCGAGCTCCTACAATGAGCAGTTCTTC,CASSLVRERPSSYNEQFF
NA,TRBV3-1/TRBV3-2,TRBJ1-5,NA,TGTGCCAGCAGCCAAGGAGCAGGGGATCAGCCCCAGCATTTT,CASSQGAGDQPQHF
TRBD1,TRBV19,TRBJ1-5,few,TGTGCCAGTAGTATTAGGGCAGGGGGTCACAATCAGCCCCAGCATTTT,CASSIRAGGHNQPQHF
NA,TRBV27,TRBJ1-2,NA,TGTGCCAGCAGTTTTGACAGTAACTATGGCTACACCTTC,CASSFDSNYGYTF
TRBD1,TRBV27,TRBJ2-7,NA,TGTGCCAGCAGTTTATCGTACAGGGGGCGGTCCGAGCAGTACTTC,CASSLSYRGRSEQYF
NA,TRBV2,TRBJ1-5,NA,TGTGCCAGCGCACAATATAGCAATCAGCCCCAGCATTTT,CASAQYSNQPQHF
NA,TRBV2,TRBJ1-2,NA,TGTGCCAGCAGTGAAGCAAGATTAGTGAACTATGGCTACACCTTC,CASSEARLVNYGYTF
NA,TRBV18,TRBJ1-2,NA,TGTGCCAGCTCACCACTCGAACAGGGCGGCGGCTACACCTTC,CASSPLEQGGGYTF
NA,TRBV6-1,TRBJ2-3,NA,TGTGCCAGCAGTGAGACTGCCCTGGGCACAGATACGCAGTATTTT,CASSETALGTDTQYF
NA,TRBV7-2,TRBJ2-7,NA,TGTGCCAGCACTGTGGAACTCCAGGCAACCTACGAGCAGTACTTC,CASTVELQATYEQYF
NA,TRBV3-1/TRBV3-2,TRBJ1-4,NA,TGTGCCAGCAGCCAAGATTTCGGGTGGGGCAAACTGTTTTTT,CASSQDFGWGKLFF
TRBD2,TRBV28,TRBJ2-7,NA,TGTGCCAGCAGTGAGACTAGCGGGGGTTCCTACGAGCAGTACTTC,CASSETSGGSYEQYF
NA,TRBV6-1,TRBJ1-2,few,TGTGCCAGCAGTGAACTCGCCCGGGTTGGCTATGGCTACACCTTC,CASSELARVGYGYTF
NA,TRBV14,TRBJ1-6,NA,TGTGCCAGCAGATTCGCGGGCCTCAATTCACCCCTCCACTTT,CASRFAGLNSPLHF
TRBD1,TRBV29-1,TRBJ1-2,NA,TGCAGCGTTGAAGCCGGACAGGCCAATAACTATGGCTACACCTTC,CSVEAGQANNYGYTF
NA,TRBV4-3,TRBJ2-7,NA,TGCGCCAGCAGCCAAGAAATTGCAGCCTACGAGCAGTACTTC,CASSQEIAAYEQYF
NA,TRBV29-1,TRBJ1-1,once,TGCAGCGTTTTTATGCACTCGGGCACTGAAGCTTTCTTT,CSVFMHSGTEAFF
NA,TRBV9,TRBJ2-6,NA,TGTGCCAGCAGCGTAGCGGTCTCTGGGGCCAACGTCCTGACTTTC,CASSVAVSGANVLTF
NA,TRBV10-1,TRBJ1-3,few,TGCGCCAGCAGTCCGAGCTCTGGAAACACCATATATTTT,CASSPSSGNTIYF
NA,TRBV7-2,TRBJ1-3,NA,TGTGCCAGCAGTAACAGGGAAGGGCCTGGAAACACCATATATTTT,CASSNREGPGNTIYF
NA,TRBV19,TRBJ2-2,NA,TGTGCCAGTAGTATCCTCTTGGCCGGGTTGAACACCGGGGAGCTGTTTTTT,CASSILLAGLNTGELFF
TRBD2,TRBV14,TRBJ2-3,NA,TGTGCCAGCAGCTTCCAACGAGGTAGCGGGAGGACAGATACGCAGTATTTT,CASSFQRGSGRTDTQYF
NA,TRBV6-5,TRBJ2-3,NA,TGTGCCAGCAGCACAACCCCCACGAGCACAGATACGCAGTATTTT,CASSTTPTSTDTQYF
TRBD2,TRBV7-2,TRBJ2-3,NA,TGTGCCAGCAGTCTAGGACTAGCGGTCACAGATACGCAGTATTTT,CASSLGLAVTDTQYF
TRBD1,TRBV3-1/TRBV3-2,TRBJ1-4,NA,TGTGCCAGCAGCTATACAACAGGGGCGAATAATGAAAAACTGTTTTTT,CASSYTTGANNEKLFF
TRBD1,TRBV3-1/TRBV3-2,TRBJ1-4,NA,TGTGCCAGCAGCAACCGGACAGGGATAGGGGAAAAACTGTTTTTT,CASSNRTGIGEKLFF
NA,TRBV25-1,TRBJ2-5,NA,TGTGCCAGCCGTTCCACGCCCGGGGAGACCCAGTACTTC,CASRSTPGETQYF
TRBD2,TRBV18,TRBJ2-1,NA,TGTGCCAGCACGGGACTAGCCGGGTACAATGAGCAGTTCTTC,CASTGLAGYNEQFF
NA,TRBV5-5,TRBJ1-2,NA,TGTGCCAGCAGCTTGGACCCACGGTTTGGCTACACCTTC,CASSLDPRFGYTF
NA,TRBV28,TRBJ1-2,NA,TGTGCCAGCAGGACGGGAGTTAACTATGGCTACACCTTC,CASRTGVNYGYTF
TRBD2,TRBV11-2,TRBJ2-7,NA,TGTGCCAGCAGAGTACTAGCGGGAGGGAGGTACGAGCAGTACTTC,CASRVLAGGRYEQYF
TRBD1,TRBV7-3,TRBJ2-3,NA,TGTGCCAGCAGCCGAGGGGGCAGGAGCACAGATACGCAGTATTTT,CASSRGGRSTDTQYF
NA,TRBV5-6,TRBJ2-3,NA,TGTGCCAGCAGCTTGGAGGACAGATTCACAGATACGCAGTATTTT,CASSLEDRFTDTQYF